This T cell receptor (beta chain) was observed in a study of shared clonotypes between healthy human individuals. Method: immunoSEQ multiplex PCR; TCRdb's copy keeps in-frame clones and lacks some. This sample carries approximately 350,000 clones, 96% of them seen once, and the ten largest clones take 0.32%. The CDR3 is 15 amino acids. Trimming shortened V by 6 bases and J by 0 bases, and 13 bases separated the two germline ends. The germline V gene encodes CDR1 MNHEY and CDR2 SVGAGI. The sample comprised memory CD8+ T cells sorted from blood. As to subset: CD45RO+ cells pooled with CCR7-negative TemRA cells. The gene calls are TRBV6-5 and TRBJ2-3; TRBD1 is a possible D gene (6 bases). This receptor was identified in a man under 40 in good health. The CDR3 DNA is TGTGCCAGCAGACCCGGACAGATTAGCACAGATACGCAGTATTTT. This encodes CASRPGQISTDTQYF.